This passage covers 18 T cell receptor beta chains from one sample sequenced in a study of regulatory T cells in long-lasting Graves disease. Time point denoted: newly diagnosed GD, antithyroid drugs for less than 3 months. TCR sequences were obtained from RNA taken from PBMCs. Combining iRepertoire HTBI primers with Arm-PCR of CDR3 regions, the authors built TCR beta libraries. Via MiXCR, TCRdb re-called the multiplex PCR reads, giving one row per CDR3 protein. The sample holds approximately 400,000 distinct CDR3 sequences, about 15% seen once. These same records also appear under a second study, on T cells in Graves' hyperthyroidism and ophthalmopathy.

The sample was peripheral blood mononuclear cells (PBMCs), taken at new diagnosis, from a patient treated with antithyroid drugs. The receptors stem from a woman between 25 and 40 years old with Graves disease.

The gene calls are TRBV10-2 and TRBJ2-1, with TRBD2 identical over 10 bases. Germline V gene sequence: CDR1 WSHSY, CDR2 SAAADI. The length of the CDR3 is 15 residues. V was clipped by 6 bases and J by 7 bases; unmatched bases: 9. The CDR3: CASRATSGMVNEQFF. CDR3 sequence (DNA): TGCGCCAGCAGGGCTACTAGCGGGATGGTTAATGAGCAGTTCTTC.

This chain connects TRBV27 to TRBJ2-1, with 8 bases aligning to TRBD2. The CDR3 totals 16 residues. The V gene's germline CDR1 is MNHEY and CDR2 SMNVEV (reference sequence). V lost 0 bases to trimming and J lost 4 bases; unmatched junction nucleotides: 5. The CDR3 DNA is TGTGCCAGCAGTTTATCGGGGGCTAGCGGGTACAATGAGCAGTTCTTC. Translated: CASSLSGASGYNEQFF.

This clonotype was observed at least ten times. The V gene is TRBV20-1, the J gene TRBJ2-3, with TRBD2 identical over 9 bases. The V and J ends lost 2 bases and 6 bases, in that order; junction bases with no gene match: 9. The length of the CDR3 is 15 residues. Per the germline V gene, CDR1 is DFQATT and CDR2 is SNEGSKA (reference sequence). The CDR3 reads CSARWASGKTDTQYF. The CDR3, as DNA: TGCAGTGCTAGATGGGCTAGCGGGAAAACGGATACGCAGTATTTT.

The chain employs TRBV6-1 and TRBJ2-7; 9 bases align to TRBD2. The CDR3 runs 16 residues. CDR1 is MNHNS, CDR2 SASEGT, per germline. J lost 0 bases, V lost 6 bases, and 9 bases had no gene match. CDR3 in DNA: TGTGCCAGCAGCTTGCGACTAGCGGACTCCTCCTACGAGCAGTACTTC. The encoded protein is CASSLRLADSSYEQYF.

This clonotype was observed many times. The rearrangement joins TRBV11-3 to TRBJ1-1; possibly TRBD1 for D (5 bases). V lost 1 base and J 3 bases, leaving 12 bases between the germline ends. The CDR3 extends over 15 amino acids. CDR1 and CDR2 (germline): SGHNT, YENEEA. The CDR3 loop is CASSLVLAGDTEAFF. DNA of the CDR3: TGTGCCAGCAGCTTAGTTCTGGCGGGGGACACTGAAGCTTTCTTT.

This clonotype came up many times. The chain links TRBV24-1 to TRBJ2-1; a weak D match, TRBD2 (5 bases). This CDR3 spans 15 amino acids. Germline loops: CDR1 KGHDR, CDR2 SFDVKD. Trimming took 2 bases from V and 0 from J, leaving 7 bases between them. The CDR3 coding sequence is TGTGCCACCAGTGATTCAGCGGTCTCCTACAATGAGCAGTTCTTC. It codes for CATSDSAVSYNEQFF.

This clonotype was counted many times. The chain recombines TRBV20-1 with TRBJ2-3; possibly TRBD2 for D (6 bases). From germline, CDR1 is DFQATT and CDR2 SNEGSKA (reference sequence). Trimming left V 6 bases short and J 0 bases short, with 16 bases between. The CDR3 length is 15 residues. The CDR3 DNA follows: TGCAGTGCCCTCCGAGAGCGGGCTAGCACAGATACGCAGTATTTT. This translates into CSALRERASTDTQYF.

This clonotype has only a few counts. Given a much more abundant clone one base away, this may be a read error. The CDR3 carries no conserved terminal phenylalanine or tryptophan, so it likely arises from a read error. J is TRBJ2-5 and V is TRBV7-8; 12 nucleotides agree with TRBD2. V gave up 4 bases and J gave up 10 bases; unmatched junction bases: 10. Germline V gene data show CDR1 as SGHVS and CDR2 as FQNEAQ. There are 15 residues in the CDR3. The CDR3 spells CASSSLAGGSSGQYL. As DNA, the CDR3 is TGTGCCAGCAGCTCTCTAGCGGGAGGGTCCTCGGGCCAGTACCTC.

The chain has TRBV24-1 and TRBJ2-1, with D perhaps TRBD1 or TRBD2 (5 bases each). Trimming took off 3 bases at V and 4 bases at J, with 12 bases between the two ends. The germline gives CDR1 KGHDR, CDR2 SFDVKD. The CDR3 is 15 amino acids. CDR3 bases: TGTGCCACCAGTGATGGGAGACAGCCTTACAATGAGCAGTTCTTC. Translating it yields CATSDGRQPYNEQFF.

This clonotype was seen at least ten times. At one of its ends the junction is not consistent with the germline gene, which may arise from a read error. The genes are TRBV7-9 and TRBJ2-1, with 9 bases aligning to TRBD2. The CDR3 has 15 amino acids. The germline V gene has CDR1 SEHNR and CDR2 FQNEAQ (reference sequence). The CDR3 loop is CASSSSGTSYNEQFF. Here the CDR3 DNA reads TGCGCCAGCAGCTCTAGCGGGACGTCCTACAATGAGCAGTTCTTC.

The chain combines TRBV20-1 with TRBJ1-2; 8 bases fit TRBD1. Germline V lookup: CDR1 DFQATT, CDR2 SNEGSKA (reference sequence). This CDR3 region has 14 residues. V lost 2 bases and J lost 7; bases outside the gene matches: 9. The CDR3 sequence: CSARFGQGLGGYTF. The CDR3 nucleotides read TGCAGTGCTAGATTCGGACAGGGTCTCGGTGGCTACACCTTC.

This clonotype showed up many times. The rearrangement joins TRBV6-1 to TRBJ1-6; the match to TRBD1 covers 8 bases. Germline lookup yields CDR1 MNHNS and CDR2 SASEGT. The CDR3 contains 16 residues. Trimming cost V 1 base and J 8 bases; bases outside gene matches: 7. CDR3 sequence (DNA): TGTGCCAGCAGTGAAGATGGAGGGACAGGCCATTCACCCCTCCACTTT. It specifies CASSEDGGTGHSPLHF.

About this clonotype itself: The junction and the germline gene differ at one end; a read error may be behind it. The chain is built from TRBV5-1 and TRBJ1-1, with D possibly being TRBD1 (6 bases). Germline CDR1 reads SGHRS; CDR2 reads YFSETQ. The CDR3 has 15 residues. In nucleotides, the CDR3 is TGCACCAGCAGCTTCACGACAGGAGAGGGGACTGAAGCTTTCTTT. It codes for CTSSFTTGEGTEAFF.

There are a few counts of this clonotype. The J gene is TRBJ1-1, the V gene TRBV10-2; D remains unclear. Trimming took off 7 bases at V and 1 base at J, with 10 bases between the two ends. CDR3 length equals 13 residues. CDR1 is WSHSY, CDR2 SAAADI, per germline. In DNA, the CDR3 is TGCGCCAGCACCCGATCCGCGAACACTGAAGCTTTCTTT. This encodes CASTRSANTEAFF.

CDR3 loop: CASSQPTGGGFTEAFF. CDR3 sequence (DNA): TGCGCCAGCAGCCAACCGACAGGGGGCGGTTTCACTGAAGCTTTCTTT. V is TRBV4-1 and J is TRBJ1-1; TRBD1 aligns across 10 bases. The V gene end was trimmed by 2 bases and the J gene end by 4 bases; junction bases not matched to a gene: 7. From germline, CDR1 is MGHRA and CDR2 YSYEKL. This CDR3 contains 16 residues.

Regarding this clonotype: A far larger clone is just one base off, so this is likely a read error. The chain is built from TRBV7-9 and TRBJ1-4, with a tentative D call TRBD1 (5 bases). There are 15 residues in the CDR3. The germline gives CDR1 SEHNR, CDR2 FQNEAQ (reference sequence). The CDR3 sequence: CASSLALGGSEKPFF. CDR3 coding DNA: TGTGCCAGCAGCCTAGCCTTGGGGGGTTCCGAAAAACCGTTTTTT.

This clonotype was seen only a few times. V is TRBV7-9 and J is TRBJ2-3; a possible D gene is TRBD1 (6 bases). V lost 6 bases to trimming and J lost 1 base, with 17 bases between them. The CDR3 runs 16 residues. CDR1 is SEHNR, CDR2 FQNEAQ, per germline (reference sequence). The CDR3 nucleotides are TGTGCCAGCAGTCCACCCTGGGACACCCGCACAGATACGCAGTATTTT. Protein product: CASSPPWDTRTDTQYF.

This clonotype was observed many times. This sequence joins TRBV12-3 or TRBV12-4 and TRBJ2-7, with 7 bases matching TRBD2. The CDR3 loop spans 14 amino acids. Unmatched junction bases numbered 6, after V lost 7 bases and J lost 0 bases. CDR3 bases: TGTGCCAGCAAACTAGCGCAGAGCTCCTACGAGCAGTACTTC. The encoded protein is CASKLAQSSYEQYF.